This T cell receptor beta chain came from a study of T-cell reconstitution after alpha-beta-depleted transplantation in children. The CDR3 length is 12 residues. V was pared by 2 bases and J by 4 bases, with 3 bases between. The V gene's germline CDR1 is MDHEN and CDR2 SYDVKM. This clonotype has a count of ten or more. The antigen is unknown. Regarding the study as a whole: After one year, T-cell counts and TCRbeta diversity mostly came from new T cells. Expanded graft clones, several hundred of them, were reportedly the source of alpha-beta T cells about two months after transplant. Surviving recipient T cells and thymic progenitors underlay high day-60 TCRbeta diversity in some patients.

Unique molecular identifiers featured in how the TCRbeta library was prepared. Using its own MiXCR run on the PCR reads, TCRdb lists one record per CDR3 protein. Seen here are about 170,000 distinct CDR3 sequences, 11% observed once, and the top ten hold about 12%. The source was PBMCs, collected before TCRalphabeta/CD19-depleted stem cell transplant. This chain joins TRBV28 and TRBJ1-3, with D uncertain. The TCR comes from a boy between 2 and 15 years old with acute myeloid leukemia, due to receive a stem cell transplant. CDR3 protein: CASSLPGNTIYF. CDR3 bases: TGTGCCAGCAGTTTACCCGGAAACACCATATATTTT.